The clone carrying this T cell receptor (beta chain) was detected only a few times. Its target is unknown. This CDR3 is also generated by other DNA sequences in the sample. V was clipped by 4 bases and J by 2 bases; unmatched bases: 1. The CDR3 spans 13 residues. Germline lookup yields CDR1 SGHDN and CDR2 FVKESK. This record comes from a study of early stage breast cancer tumors. About the research overall: ER+/PR+/HER2- status applied to about 80% of the 16 invasive breast tumors. Eight or nine ER+/PR+/HER2- tumors were invasive ductal; four were invasive lobular. Whole-study findings and limits: Enriched TCRB sequences shared across patients were mostly commonly generated sequences.

Clones were read by immunoSEQ multiplex PCR, and TCRdb kept only the in-frame ones, dropping some. The sample holds around 10,000 clones, around three fifths seen once. Tumor samples used roughly 20-50 mg of diced tissue. The sequence derives from a person in their 60s with breast cancer. Specimen: breast tumor tissue. V gene TRBV14 combines with J gene TRBJ1-2; 7 nucleotides align to TRBD1. CDR3 region: CASSRDRNYGYTF. In nucleotides, the CDR3 is TGTGCCAGCAGCCGGGACAGAAACTATGGCTACACCTTC.